The clone carrying this T cell receptor beta chain came up once. The sample is drawn from a study of T cell responses to AZD1222 COVID-19 vaccine. The V gene lost 5 bases and the J gene lost 8 bases, with 15 bases spanning the gap. CDR3 length: 12 residues. Germline V gene sequence: CDR1 SQVTM, CDR2 ANQGSEA. Here immunoSEQ multiplex PCR was the method, and the copy in TCRdb shows in-frame clones only, minus some. The sample lists over 85,000 clones; around 93% were seen once. This chain connects TRBV29-1 to TRBJ1-2, with D possibly matching TRBD1 (5 bases). The sequencing here drew on peripheral blood, taken on day 0 of AZD1222 vaccination. The TCR comes from an adult in good health. The DNA of the CDR3 is TGCAGCGTTCGGGACTCCGGTTGGGGCTACACCTTC. As protein: CSVRDSGWGYTF.